Shown below are 15 T cell receptor beta chains from a single sample sequenced in a study of PD-1 blockade in mismatch repair-deficient tumors. Clones were sequenced by immunoSEQ multiplex PCR, and TCRdb holds only the in-frame ones, with some missing. The repertoire includes tens of thousands of clones, around 83% of them detected once, and under 4% sits in the top ten. This specimen consisted of peripheral blood, obtained around 76 weeks after starting pembrolizumab. These receptors were obtained from an adult with mismatch repair-deficient cancer.

CDR3 nucleotide sequence: TGTGCCAGTAGTCCCCCCGGGGTCCCTCAGCCCCAGCATTTT. Translating it yields CASSPPGVPQPQHF. The chain uses TRBV19 and TRBJ1-5; D unclear. CDR1 and CDR2 from the germline V gene are LNHDA and SQIVND (reference sequence). The CDR3 is made up of 14 amino acids. Trimming pared 5 bases from V and 6 bases from J, leaving 14 bases between.

The rearrangement joins TRBV19 to TRBJ2-1; D call uncertain. The CDR3 spans 12 residues. Germline CDR1 and CDR2: LNHDA and SQIVND (reference sequence). V dropped 6 bases and J dropped 9 bases, with 12 bases sitting between them. The chain's CDR3 is CASRKEPTEQFF. CDR3 bases: TGTGCCAGTAGAAAGGAACCGACTGAGCAGTTCTTC.

This chain connects TRBV9 to TRBJ2-5; TRBD2 agrees at 10 bases. V dropped 3 bases and J dropped 3; count of bases not matched to a gene: 2. The V gene's germline CDR1 is SGDLS and CDR2 YYNGEE. This CDR3 spans 14 amino acids. CDR3 in DNA: TGTGCCAGCAGCGGGGGACTAGCGAAAGAGACCCAGTACTTC. Protein sequence: CASSGGLAKETQYF.

Written as DNA, the CDR3 is TGTGCCATCAGTGACGGACAGGGGGGGACAGATACGCAGTATTTT. Translation gives CAISDGQGGTDTQYF. The gene calls are TRBV10-3 and TRBJ2-3, with 10 bases identical to TRBD1. The CDR3 spans 15 residues. CDR1 and CDR2 (germline): ENHRY, SYGVKD. With V trimmed by 3 bases and J by 3 bases, 3 bases remained unmatched.

The chain recombines TRBV19 with TRBJ2-1, with D unclear. V lost 1 base, J lost 0 bases, and 10 bases lay in between. The CDR3 contains 16 residues. Per the germline V gene, CDR1 is LNHDA and CDR2 is SQIVND (reference sequence). DNA of the CDR3: TGTGCCAGTAGTATAGTGTTCGAACTCTCCTACAATGAGCAGTTCTTC. It yields the protein CASSIVFELSYNEQFF. The full variable domain, completed using reference TRBV19 and TRBJ2-1, is DGGITQSPKYLFRKEGQNVTLSCEQNLNHDAMYWYRQDPGQGLRLIYYSQIVNDFQKGDIAEGYSVSREKKESFPLTVTSAQKNPTAFYLCASSIVFELSYNEQFFGPGTRLTVL.

The chain is built from TRBV7-9 and TRBJ1-2; D is unclear. The CDR3 totals 13 residues. With 1 base removed from V and 10 bases from J, the gap between germline ends came to 13 bases. CDR1 is SEHNR and CDR2 is FQNEAQ in the germline V gene (reference sequence). The CDR3 DNA sequence: TGTGCCAGCAGCTTAGACGAGGCGGGATACTACACCTTC. The encoded protein is CASSLDEAGYYTF.

This chain connects TRBV7-8 to TRBJ2-3; tentative D call: TRBD1 (5 bases). The germline gives CDR1 SGHVS, CDR2 FQNEAQ. The V gene lost 1 base and the J gene lost 3 bases, with 5 bases spanning the gap. The CDR3 sequence is 13 residues long. CDR3 loop: CASSLEGTDTQYF. CDR3 bases: TGTGCCAGCAGCTTAGAGGGGACAGATACGCAGTATTTT.

The V gene is TRBV7-2, the J gene TRBJ2-1, with 7 nucleotides matching TRBD1. Trimming removed 5 bases from V and 2 bases from J; junction bases left unmatched: 9. Germline CDR1 reads SGHTA; CDR2 reads FQGNSA. This CDR3 has 16 amino acids. Here the CDR3 DNA reads TGTGCCAGCAGCCAATCACAGGGGAGCGCCTACAATGAGCAGTTCTTC. Its translation: CASSQSQGSAYNEQFF. The full variable domain, rest sourced from reference TRBV7-2 and TRBJ2-1, is GAGVSQSPSNKVTEKGKDVELRCDPISGHTALYWYRQSLGQGLEFLIYFQGNSAPDKSGLPSDRFSAERTGGSVSTLTIQRTQQEDSAVYLCASSQSQGSAYNEQFFGPGTRLTVL.

In this sample, this clone turned up a few times. Compared with germline, one end of the junction differs, possibly owing to a read error. The CDR3 nucleotides are TGTGCCAGCAGCTACTCTACTAACTATGGCTACACCTTC. Encoded protein: CASSYSTNYGYTF. V gene TRBV6-6 combines with J gene TRBJ1-2, with D unresolved. The CDR3 length is 13 residues. Germline values: CDR1 MNHNY, CDR2 SVGAGI (reference sequence).

The chain uses TRBV18 and TRBJ2-7, with 7 nucleotides matching TRBD1. CDR3 length equals 16 residues. The trim removed 3 bases at V and 5 bases at J, leaving 13 bases unmatched. Germline V gene lookup returns CDR1 KGHSH and CDR2 LQKENI. As DNA, the CDR3 is TGTGCCAGCTCACCCCTTGGAGCAGGGGGAGTGAACGAGCAGTACTTC. Its protein product is CASSPLGAGGVNEQYF.

The chain has TRBV7-8 and TRBJ2-1, with D possibly matching TRBD1 (6 bases). Deletions cut 5 bases from V and 2 bases from J, with 13 bases between. The CDR3 has 15 residues. Germline values: CDR1 SGHVS, CDR2 FQNEAQ. The CDR3 DNA is TGTGCCAGCAGCACACAACAGGGCCCCTACAATGAGCAGTTCTTC. Residues: CASSTQQGPYNEQFF. Using reference TRBV7-8 and TRBJ2-1 for the parts outside the CDR3, the full variable domain is GAGVSQSPRYKVAKRGQDVALRCDPISGHVSLFWYQQALGQGPEFLTYFQNEAQLDKSGLPSDRFFAERPEGSVSTLKIQRTQQEDSAVYLCASSTQQGPYNEQFFGPGTRLTVL.

This clone was observed a handful of times. The rearrangement joins TRBV9 to TRBJ2-3, with unresolved D. Germline CDR1 SGDLS, CDR2 YYNGEE. The CDR3 has 12 residues. Trimming pared 1 base from V and 14 bases from J, leaving 14 bases between. The CDR3 region has the DNA TGTGCCAGCAGCGTATTGGCAGGAATCTTGTATTTT. Encoded protein: CASSVLAGILYF. The whole variable domain, remainder taken from reference TRBV9 and TRBJ2-3, is DSGVTQTPKHLITATGQRVTLRCSPRSGDLSVYWYQQSLDQGLQFLIQYYNGEERAKGNILERFSAQQFPDLHSELNLSSLELGDSALYFCASSVLAGILYFGPGTRLTVL.

The chain is built from TRBV7-9 and TRBJ2-5, with D tentatively TRBD1 (5 bases). The CDR3 is 13 residues long. Trimming took 5 bases from V and 5 from J, leaving 12 bases between them. Germline V gives CDR1 SEHNR, CDR2 FQNEAQ (reference sequence). DNA of the CDR3: TGTGCCAGCAGCCCAGGGCCGTGGGAGACCCAGTACTTC. It is translated as CASSPGPWETQYF.

The chain combines TRBV20-1 with TRBJ2-5, with no clear D. The CDR3 runs to 11 residues. CDR1 DFQATT and CDR2 SNEGSKA come from the germline V gene (reference sequence). V was pared by 6 bases and J by 4 bases, with 9 bases between. The CDR3 DNA sequence: TGCAGTGCAAGACCGGGAGAGACCCAGTACTTC. Its translation: CSARPGETQYF.

J is TRBJ1-1 and V is TRBV6-1; D ambiguous. Looked up from germline, CDR1 is MNHNS and CDR2 is SASEGT. With 5 bases removed from V and 1 base from J, the gap between germline ends came to 8 bases. There are 13 residues in the CDR3. CDR3 sequence: CASSRIGNTEAFF. The CDR3 DNA is TGTGCCAGCAGTAGGATCGGGAACACTGAAGCTTTCTTT.